One sample yielded the 21 T cell receptor beta chains listed below, sequenced in a study of cytomegalovirus exposure and HLA in healthy donors. The PCR had 60 Vbeta and 13 Jbeta primers. Generated by immunoSEQ multiplex PCR, the TCRdb table keeps only in-frame clones and is missing some. The data show tens of thousands of clones, with more than 70% seen just once and approximately 1.5% held by the top ten. Sequencing used PBMCs. The receptors were sampled from a young man in good health and CMV-seropositive.

The chain carries TRBV29-1 and TRBJ2-2; 7 positions agree with TRBD2. This CDR3 contains 14 residues. CDR1 SQVTM and CDR2 ANQGSEA come from the germline V gene. The J segment lost 6 bases and the V segment lost 7 bases, leaving 11 bases of the junction unmatched. Written as DNA, the CDR3 is TGCAGCGGAACCGGGGTCCGGGAGGCCGGGGAGCTGTTTTTT. Translating gives CSGTGVREAGELFF.

V gene TRBV27 combines with J gene TRBJ2-7; TRBD2 is a possible D gene (5 bases). Deletions cut 5 bases from V and 3 bases from J, with 11 bases between. This CDR3 has 13 residues. The germline CDR1 and CDR2 sequences are MNHEY and SMNVEV (reference sequence). The DNA of the CDR3 is TGTGCCAGCAGTCCTTATGAGGGCTACGAGCAGTACTTC. Amino acids: CASSPYEGYEQYF.

The chain has TRBV15 and TRBJ2-1; D is unresolved. The V end lost 1 base, the J end lost 6 bases, and 10 bases lay between the germline ends. In germline, CDR1 is LNHNV, CDR2 YYDKDF (reference sequence). This CDR3 region has 14 residues. The CDR3 loop reads CATSRGQVGNEQFF. For the CDR3, the DNA is TGTGCCACCAGCAGAGGGCAGGTGGGCAATGAGCAGTTCTTC.

This clone came up once. The chain is built from TRBV21-1 and TRBJ1-5; the D segment call TRBD1 is taken from the table without a DNA check. TRBV21-1 is listed as a pseudogene. The CDR3 is 17 amino acids. In nucleotides, the CDR3 is TGTGCCAGCACCCAAAGGGATAGGGGCAGGGCTATTCAGCCCCAGCATTTT. Translating it yields CASTQRDRGRAIQPQHF.

This clone was detected once. This chain uses TRBV7-3 with TRBJ2-1; 7 bases align to TRBD1. Germline V gene lookup returns CDR1 SGHTA and CDR2 FQGTGA. V lost 5 bases and J lost 0; bases outside the gene matches: 7. There are 16 residues in the CDR3. The CDR3 sequence: CASSPTGTSSYNEQFF. The CDR3, as DNA: TGTGCCAGCAGCCCGACAGGGACCAGCTCCTACAATGAGCAGTTCTTC.

This chain links TRBV6-6 with TRBJ2-7; 10 bases fit TRBD1. Germline V lookup: CDR1 MNHNY, CDR2 SVGAGI (reference sequence). There are 14 residues in the CDR3. V was clipped by 5 bases and J by 7 bases; unmatched bases: 8. The CDR3 sequence is CASSPRDRGREQYF. The CDR3 DNA sequence: TGTGCCAGCAGTCCCCGGGACAGGGGACGTGAGCAGTACTTC.

The chain couples TRBV28 to TRBJ2-2, with D possibly matching TRBD1 (6 bases). V lost 8 bases and J lost 1, with 14 bases in between. The CDR3 has 15 amino acids. From germline, CDR1 is MDHEN and CDR2 SYDVKM. For the CDR3, the DNA is TGTGCCAGCCACGCCGGGACATTGAACACCGGGGAGCTGTTTTTT. This gives the protein CASHAGTLNTGELFF.

This chain connects TRBV7-9 to TRBJ2-3; 7 bases map to TRBD2. The CDR3 runs 16 residues. Trimming removed 4 bases from V and 0 bases from J; junction bases left unmatched: 7. Germline V CDR1 and CDR2: SEHNR, FQNEAQ (reference sequence). The CDR3 DNA follows: TGTGCCAGCAGCTCCCTATCTAGCGGCAGCACAGATACGCAGTATTTT. Its translation: CASSSLSSGSTDTQYF.

This chain links TRBV11-3 with TRBJ2-5, with 7 bases identical to TRBD1. The J call may not be correct, given that the DNA end is closer to TRBJ2-7. Germline V gene lookup returns CDR1 SGHNT and CDR2 YENEEA. The CDR3 extends over 15 amino acids. Here the CDR3 DNA reads TGTGCCAGCAGCTACGGACAGGCCATCTCCTACGAGCAGTACTTC. This sequence encodes CASSYGQAISYEQYF.

The chain couples TRBV7-8 to TRBJ2-3; weak D call: TRBD2 (5 bases). The CDR3 is made up of 16 amino acids. CDR1 and CDR2 (germline): SGHVS, FQNEAQ. V lost 4 bases and J lost 4, with 18 bases in between. CDR3 bases: TGTGCCAGCAGCTCCCTGGGTGGGAGTGGGCCAGATACGCAGTATTTT. As protein: CASSSLGGSGPDTQYF.

This chain links TRBV6-4 with TRBJ2-6, with D unresolved. The CDR3 sequence is 15 residues long. The ends were cut back, 0 bases at V and 3 bases at J, with 6 bases in the middle. Germline V lookup: CDR1 MRHNA, CDR2 SNTAGT. DNA of the CDR3: TGTGCCAGCAGTGACTCCGCAGGTGGGGCCAACGTCCTGACTTTC. Amino acids: CASSDSAGGANVLTF.

The chain carries TRBV4-1 and TRBJ2-5; 8 bases are shared with TRBD2. The ends lost 1 base at V and 1 base at J; junction bases unmatched: 11. Germline values: CDR1 MGHRA, CDR2 YSYEKL. The length of the CDR3 is 18 residues. The CDR3 DNA reads as TGCGCCAGCAGCCAAGGACGTACGAGCGGGAGCCCCCAAGAGACCCAGTACTTC. Protein product: CASSQGRTSGSPQETQYF.

The CDR3 DNA reads as TGTGCCAGCAGCGTTAGCGGGAGGGCAGACGAGCAGTACTTC. Its translation: CASSVSGRADEQYF. The J gene is TRBJ2-7, the V gene TRBV9, with 11 bases lining up with TRBD2. J was trimmed by 5 bases and V by 2 bases; bases with no gene match: 3. Germline CDR1 reads SGDLS; CDR2 reads YYNGEE. The CDR3 covers 14 residues.

Only one count was recorded for this clone. The rearrangement links TRBV27 to TRBJ1-5; 8 bases agree with TRBD1. Germline V CDR1 and CDR2: MNHEY, SMNVEV (reference sequence). The junction had 2 bases not matched to a gene; V was cut back by 6 bases and J by 1 base. There are 14 residues in the CDR3. The CDR3 here is CASSRTGSNQPQHF. In nucleotides, the CDR3 is TGTGCCAGCAGCCGGACAGGGAGCAATCAGCCCCAGCATTTT.

This chain joins TRBV19 and TRBJ1-1, with D perhaps matching TRBD1 (6 bases). CDR1 LNHDA and CDR2 SQIVND come from the germline V gene (reference sequence). This CDR3 is built from 16 residues. The V and J ends lost 4 bases and 1 base respectively, with 16 bases between them. The chain's CDR3 is CASSNPGRGKNTEAFF. The CDR3 DNA reads TGTGCCAGTAGTAACCCCGGAAGGGGGAAGAACACTGAAGCTTTCTTT.

The rearrangement links TRBV7-3 to TRBJ2-1, with TRBD2 matching 12 bases. The CDR3 has 13 residues. Germline trimming cut 6 bases from V and 13 bases from J; bases unmatched to any gene: 7. Germline-derived CDR1 and CDR2 are SGHTA and FQGTGA. CDR3 protein: CASRPSSGGDQFF. CDR3 sequence (DNA): TGTGCCAGCAGACCTTCTAGCGGGGGGGACCAGTTCTTC.

The chain carries TRBV6-1 and TRBJ2-5; TRBD1 agrees at 9 bases. This CDR3 region has 14 residues. With 9 bases clipped from V and 5 bases from J, the junction kept 10 bases outside the gene matches. CDR1 MNHNS and CDR2 SASEGT come from the germline V gene. CDR3 region: CASTWTGAGETQYF. DNA for the CDR3: TGTGCCAGTACGTGGACAGGGGCAGGGGAGACCCAGTACTTC.

In DNA form, the CDR3 reads TGTGCCAGCAGCCCCACCGGGCCCCCCGGGAGTGGCTACACCTTC. Encoded protein: CASSPTGPPGSGYTF. The V and J genes are TRBV7-6 and TRBJ1-2; D remains ambiguous. Trimming took off 5 bases at V and 7 bases at J, with 20 bases between the two ends. This CDR3 spans 15 amino acids. The germline gives CDR1 SGHVS, CDR2 FNYEAQ.

The chain couples TRBV2 to TRBJ2-1, with 7 bases lining up with TRBD2. Germline V gene data show CDR1 as SNHLY and CDR2 as FYNNEI. The CDR3 covers 18 residues. V gave up 3 bases and J gave up 7 bases; unmatched junction bases: 18. This CDR3 reads CASSDLPLREANSNEQFF. CDR3 in DNA: TGTGCCAGCAGTGATTTGCCCCTTCGGGAGGCCAATAGTAATGAGCAGTTCTTC.

The chain links TRBV7-2 to TRBJ2-7; no reliable D call. Germline V gene data show CDR1 as SGHTA and CDR2 as FQGNSA. The CDR3 spans 13 residues. Trimming stripped 3 bases from V and 2 bases from J, with 8 bases between. The CDR3 loop is CASSLLATYEQYF. The CDR3 DNA follows: TGTGCCAGCAGCTTGTTAGCTACCTACGAGCAGTACTTC.

V and J are TRBV4-1 and TRBJ1-5; no definite D call. Trimming took 1 base from V and 3 from J, leaving 10 bases between them. The length of the CDR3 is 15 residues. The germline V gene encodes CDR1 MGHRA and CDR2 YSYEKL. CDR3 bases: TGCGCCAGCAGCCAAGGAGACAACAACAATCAGCCCCAGCATTTT. Its translation: CASSQGDNNNQPQHF.